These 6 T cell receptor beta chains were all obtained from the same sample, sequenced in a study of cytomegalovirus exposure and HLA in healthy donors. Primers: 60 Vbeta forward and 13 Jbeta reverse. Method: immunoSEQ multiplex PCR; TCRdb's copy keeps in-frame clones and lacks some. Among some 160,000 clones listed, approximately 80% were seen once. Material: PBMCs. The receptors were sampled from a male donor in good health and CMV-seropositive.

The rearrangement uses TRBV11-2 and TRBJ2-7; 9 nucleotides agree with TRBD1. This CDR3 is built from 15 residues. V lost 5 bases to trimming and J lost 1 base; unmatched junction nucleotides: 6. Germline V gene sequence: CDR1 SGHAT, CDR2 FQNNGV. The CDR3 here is CASSRGTGISYEQYF. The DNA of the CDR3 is TGTGCCAGCAGCCGCGGGACAGGGATTTCCTACGAGCAGTACTTC.

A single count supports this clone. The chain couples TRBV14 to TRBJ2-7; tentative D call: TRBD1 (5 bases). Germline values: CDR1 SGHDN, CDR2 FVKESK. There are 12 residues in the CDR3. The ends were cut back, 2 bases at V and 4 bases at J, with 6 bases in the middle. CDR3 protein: CASSQNRYEQYF. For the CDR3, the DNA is TGTGCCAGCAGCCAAAACAGGTACGAGCAGTACTTC.

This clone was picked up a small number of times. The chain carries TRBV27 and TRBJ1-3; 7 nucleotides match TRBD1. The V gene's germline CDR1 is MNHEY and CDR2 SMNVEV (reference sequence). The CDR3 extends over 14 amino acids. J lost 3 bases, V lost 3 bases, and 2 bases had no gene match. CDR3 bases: TGTGCCAGCAGTTTGACAGGGAATGGAAACACCATATATTTT. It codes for CASSLTGNGNTIYF.

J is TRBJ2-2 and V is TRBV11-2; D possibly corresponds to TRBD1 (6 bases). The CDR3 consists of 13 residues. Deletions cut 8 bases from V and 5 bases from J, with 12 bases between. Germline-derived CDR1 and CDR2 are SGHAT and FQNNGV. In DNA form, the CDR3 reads TGTGCCAGCGCCCTAGACAGGACCGGGGAGCTGTTTTTT. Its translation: CASALDRTGELFF.

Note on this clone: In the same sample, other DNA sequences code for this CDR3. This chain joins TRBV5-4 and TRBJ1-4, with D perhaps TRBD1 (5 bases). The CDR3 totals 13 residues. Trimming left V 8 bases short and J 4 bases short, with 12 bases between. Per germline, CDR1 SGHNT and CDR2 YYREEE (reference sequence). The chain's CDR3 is CASRAGVNEKLFF. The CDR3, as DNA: TGTGCCAGTAGAGCGGGGGTTAATGAAAAACTGTTTTTT.

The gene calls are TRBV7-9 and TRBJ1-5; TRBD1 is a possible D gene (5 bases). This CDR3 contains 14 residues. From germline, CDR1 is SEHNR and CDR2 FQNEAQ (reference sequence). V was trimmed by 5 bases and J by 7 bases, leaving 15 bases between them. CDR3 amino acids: CASSPGGGRQPQHF. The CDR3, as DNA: TGTGCCAGCAGCCCCGGGGGGGGAAGGCAGCCCCAGCATTTT.